The clone carrying this TCR beta chain showed up just a few times. The target antigen is unknown. This sample is part of a study of CD8+ T cells in alopecia areata. Notes on the study in general: How baseline CD8+ expansion relates to response remains uncertain (there was one nonresponder). The study found TCR sharing across patients less clear than in mice, possibly for HLA reasons.

Reverse transcribed after extraction, RNA yielded cDNA as the sequencing template. The table came from immunoSEQ multiplex PCR; TCRdb's copy has only in-frame clones and leaves some out. The sample yields 200,000 or so clones, about 62% seen once. Documented treatment: oral pan-JAK inhibitor, 5-10 mg twice daily. Sequenced material: CD4+ T cells sorted from blood, taken at week 24, from a patient treated with tofacitinib. The receptor's source is a human donor with alopecia areata.

The CDR3 here is CASSLVGRGEFF. DNA of the CDR3: TGTGCCAGCAGCTTGGTGGGCAGGGGGGAGTTCTTC. The chain joins TRBV5-6 to TRBJ2-1, with D tentatively TRBD1 (7 bases). The CDR3 has 12 residues. The germline V gene encodes CDR1 SGHDT and CDR2 YYEEEE. V gave up 0 bases and J gave up 14 bases, with 12 bases separating them.